Presented here are 32 T cell receptor beta chains from one specimen sequenced in a study of blood T cell repertoires in COVID-19. TCRdb's copy holds only in-frame clones and misses some; the assay was immunoSEQ multiplex PCR. This sample yields a few hundred thousand clones, of which around four fifths are seen a single time; approximately 9.2% belongs to the top ten. The sequenced sample consisted of PBMCs or T cells enriched from blood (not recorded which). The receptors originated from a man aged 40-50 years who had recovered from COVID-19.

For the CDR3, the DNA is TGTGCCAGTAGTATAGGACTAGCGGCCTACAATGAGCAGTTCTTC. Protein product: CASSIGLAAYNEQFF. The chain joins TRBV19 to TRBJ2-1, with 9 nucleotides matching TRBD2. This CDR3 is 15 amino acids long. Losses at the gene ends were 1 base for V and 2 bases for J; bases not matched to a gene: 0. CDR1 and CDR2 from the germline V gene are LNHDA and SQIVND (reference sequence). The whole variable domain, filled in from reference TRBV19 and TRBJ2-1, reads DGGITQSPKYLFRKEGQNVTLSCEQNLNHDAMYWYRQDPGQGLRLIYYSQIVNDFQKGDIAEGYSVSREKKESFPLTVTSAQKNPTAFYLCASSIGLAAYNEQFFGPGTRLTVL.

The gene calls are TRBV4-2 and TRBJ1-2; D possibly corresponds to TRBD1 (5 bases). V lost 3 bases to trimming and J lost 8 bases, with 16 bases between them. Germline CDR1 reads LGHNA; CDR2 reads YNFKEQ. The CDR3 totals 14 residues. The CDR3 DNA sequence: TGTGCCAGCAGCCATACGGACACGCTCTCCGGCTACACCTTC. It encodes CASSHTDTLSGYTF.

Only a few counts were recorded for this clone. This chain links TRBV24-1 with TRBJ2-3; 7 bases match TRBD1. Germline assignment: CDR1 KGHDR and CDR2 SFDVKD. With 9 bases clipped from V and 2 bases from J, the junction kept 10 bases outside the gene matches. The length of the CDR3 is 15 residues. The CDR3 coding sequence is TGTGCCACCTCCCGACGGACAGGAGTCACAGATACGCAGTATTTT. It translates to CATSRRTGVTDTQYF.

The chain couples TRBV6-5 to TRBJ1-2; 7 nucleotides match TRBD1. CDR1 and CDR2 (germline): MNHEY, SVGAGI. Losses at the gene ends were 6 bases for V and 4 bases for J; bases not matched to a gene: 5. The CDR3 is made up of 13 amino acids. The CDR3 spells CASRGQQFYGYTF. The CDR3 DNA sequence: TGTGCCAGCAGGGGACAGCAATTCTATGGCTACACCTTC.

V usage is TRBV7-2 and J usage is TRBJ2-3; tentative D call: TRBD1 (5 bases). The CDR3 consists of 15 residues. Germline V lookup: CDR1 SGHTA, CDR2 FQGNSA. V was shortened by 5 bases and J by 8 bases, with 20 bases between the two germline ends. CDR3 loop: CASSHVVGAAGTQYF. DNA for the CDR3: TGTGCCAGCAGCCATGTCGTAGGGGCCGCAGGTACGCAGTATTTT. Supplemented by reference TRBV7-2 and TRBJ2-3, the full variable domain reads GAGVSQSPSNKVTEKGKDVELRCDPISGHTALYWYRQSLGQGLEFLIYFQGNSAPDKSGLPSDRFSAERTGGSVSTLTIQRTQQEDSAVYLCASSHVVGAAGTQYFGPGTRLTVL.

Details on this clone: This sample also contains other DNA sequences that code for the same CDR3. The chain carries TRBV11-2 and TRBJ2-1; D not resolved. Germline loops: CDR1 SGHAT, CDR2 FQNNGV. The CDR3 is made up of 13 amino acids. The V end lost 1 base, the J end lost 6 bases, and 7 bases lay between the germline ends. The CDR3 spells CASSLGRVNEQFF. CDR3 DNA: TGTGCCAGCAGCTTAGGCCGGGTCAATGAGCAGTTCTTC.

This rearrangement joins TRBV7-9 to TRBJ2-3, with 7 bases that match TRBD2. J gave up 1 base and V 4 bases, and 8 bases lay outside the gene matches. Germline V gives CDR1 SEHNR, CDR2 FQNEAQ (reference sequence). The CDR3 is 16 residues long. For the CDR3, the DNA is TGTGCCAGCAGCTCCAAGCGGGGAACCGGCACAGATACGCAGTATTTT. Encoded protein: CASSSKRGTGTDTQYF.

The chain joins TRBV5-1 to TRBJ1-2, with D perhaps matching TRBD1 (5 bases). With 4 bases removed from V and 8 bases from J, the gap between germline ends came to 15 bases. The germline V gene has CDR1 SGHRS and CDR2 YFSETQ. This CDR3 spans 13 amino acids. In DNA, the CDR3 is TGCGCCAGCAGCCCCGTGGTGCGGGACGGCTACACCTTC. It encodes CASSPVVRDGYTF.

The chain has TRBV30 and TRBJ2-7; 9 positions match TRBD1. Trimming took 3 bases from V and 3 from J; bases not matched to a gene: 6. CDR3 length: 14 amino acids. Per the germline V gene, CDR1 is GTSNPN and CDR2 is SVGIG (reference sequence). This CDR3 is CAWRSGTGFYEQYF. DNA for the CDR3: TGTGCCTGGAGATCTGGGACAGGGTTCTACGAGCAGTACTTC.

The rearrangement joins TRBV7-2 to TRBJ2-1, with D maybe TRBD2 (5 bases). This CDR3 spans 15 amino acids. The germline gives CDR1 SGHTA, CDR2 FQGNSA. V shed 0 bases and J shed 2 bases, with 8 bases lying between them. The CDR3 DNA sequence: TGTGCCAGCAGCTTAGCGGGAGCCCCCTACAATGAGCAGTTCTTC. Translation: CASSLAGAPYNEQFF.

The chain links TRBV6-6 to TRBJ1-4; TRBD1 is a possible D gene (5 bases). Germline V gene sequence: CDR1 MNHNY, CDR2 SVGAGI (reference sequence). The CDR3 runs 16 residues. V lost 5 bases, J lost 8 bases, and 21 bases lay in between. The CDR3 loop reads CASSRTMEGRREKLFF. Written as DNA, the CDR3 is TGTGCCAGCAGTCGAACGATGGAGGGACGGAGAGAAAAACTGTTTTTT.

This clone was seen only once. The rearrangement joins TRBV2 to TRBJ2-4; D call uncertain. CDR3 size: 15 residues. In germline, CDR1 is SNHLY, CDR2 FYNNEI. The ends were cut back, 0 bases at V and 0 bases at J, with 6 bases in the middle. CDR3: CASSEAGLAKNIQYF. The CDR3 DNA reads TGTGCCAGCAGTGAAGCGGGCCTAGCCAAAAACATTCAGTACTTC.

This sequence joins TRBV4-1 and TRBJ2-5; TRBD2 is a possible D gene (5 bases). Trimming shortened V by 0 bases and J by 10 bases, and 21 bases separated the two germline ends. Germline CDR1 and CDR2: MGHRA and YSYEKL. CDR3 length: 16 residues. The DNA of the CDR3 is TGCGCCAGCAGCCAAGACCCTCGAGGGTCGCTTAAGGGCCAGTACTTC. The encoded protein is CASSQDPRGSLKGQYF.

A single count supports this clone. This rearrangement joins TRBV27 to TRBJ2-5; D call uncertain. This CDR3 spans 14 amino acids. CDR1 and CDR2 (germline): MNHEY, SMNVEV (reference sequence). V lost 1 base, J lost 0 bases, and 6 bases lay in between. The CDR3 sequence: CASSLLGNQETQYF. Written as DNA, the CDR3 is TGTGCCAGCAGTTTATTGGGCAACCAAGAGACCCAGTACTTC.

The CDR3 loop reads CSVVTGTASGYTF. In DNA, the CDR3 is TGCAGCGTTGTGACAGGGACGGCGAGTGGCTACACCTTC. The chain joins TRBV29-1 to TRBJ1-2, with 7 bases identical to TRBD1. From germline, CDR1 is SQVTM and CDR2 ANQGSEA. V dropped 4 bases and J dropped 7; count of bases not matched to a gene: 9. The CDR3 covers 13 residues.

This chain links TRBV18 with TRBJ2-1; 7 nucleotides match TRBD2. In germline, CDR1 is KGHSH, CDR2 LQKENI. The CDR3 totals 16 residues. Unmatched junction bases numbered 11, after V lost 1 base and J lost 8 bases. The CDR3 protein is CASSPRTGGLTDEQFF. The CDR3 DNA is TGTGCCAGCTCACCACGGACGGGGGGACTCACGGATGAGCAGTTCTTC.

This clone came up many times. The sample carries other DNA sequences with the same CDR3. The chain has TRBV4-1 and TRBJ2-7, with a possible D match to TRBD2 (6 bases). The germline CDR1 and CDR2 sequences are MGHRA and YSYEKL. This CDR3 region has 13 residues. V was shortened by 3 bases and J by 4 bases, with 10 bases between the two germline ends. CDR3 residues: CASSQDAGYEQYF. The CDR3 DNA sequence: TGCGCCAGCAGCCAGGACGCGGGGTACGAGCAGTACTTC.

The rearrangement joins TRBV3-1 (or the pseudogene TRBV3-2) to TRBJ2-1; a possible D gene is TRBD2 (6 bases). The CDR3 loop spans 15 amino acids. Germline V lookup: CDR1 LGHDT, CDR2 YNNKEL (reference sequence). The V gene lost 0 bases and the J gene lost 3 bases, with 9 bases spanning the gap. The CDR3 loop is CASSQDGGYYNEQFF. CDR3 sequence (DNA): TGTGCCAGCAGCCAAGACGGAGGGTACTACAATGAGCAGTTCTTC.

This chain uses TRBV24-1 with TRBJ2-1; 8 bases line up with TRBD2. This CDR3 contains 17 residues. The trim removed 1 base at V and 6 bases at J, leaving 10 bases unmatched. Germline lookup yields CDR1 KGHDR and CDR2 SFDVKD. CDR3 sequence (DNA): TGTGCCACCAGTGATTTTCCGGGGGGGCCCACCGGCAATGAGCAGTTCTTC. Encoded protein: CATSDFPGGPTGNEQFF.

V and J are TRBV6-6 and TRBJ1-2; weak D call: TRBD1 (5 bases). The germline V and J ends were trimmed by 8 bases and 2 bases, with 12 bases remaining between them. The CDR3 runs 13 residues. Germline CDR1 is MNHNY and CDR2 is SVGAGI (reference sequence). CDR3 residues: CASGGTLNYGYTF. CDR3 sequence (DNA): TGTGCCAGCGGGGGGACCCTGAACTATGGCTACACCTTC.

The rearrangement joins TRBV12-5 to TRBJ2-3, with 7 bases aligning to TRBD2. The CDR3 is made up of 14 amino acids. V shed 1 base and J 5 bases; nucleotides not matched to a gene: 3. The germline V gene encodes CDR1 LGHNT and CDR2 FRNRAP. Here the CDR3 reads CASGLGLAVDTQYF. The CDR3 DNA follows: TGTGCTAGTGGTTTGGGGCTAGCGGTAGATACGCAGTATTTT.

The chain couples TRBV2 to TRBJ1-1, with 8 positions matching TRBD1. The CDR3 covers 14 residues. With 1 base clipped from V and 4 bases from J, the junction kept 2 bases outside the gene matches. Germline V gene data show CDR1 as SNHLY and CDR2 as FYNNEI. The CDR3 DNA follows: TGTGCCAGCAGTGAAGACGGACAGGGCACTGAAGCTTTCTTT. This encodes CASSEDGQGTEAFF.

The V and J genes are TRBV7-6 and TRBJ2-1; D possibly corresponds to TRBD1 (5 bases). This CDR3 comprises 15 residues. V was shortened by 2 bases and J by 4 bases, with 12 bases between the two germline ends. Per the germline V gene, CDR1 is SGHVS and CDR2 is FNYEAQ. The CDR3 DNA reads as TGTGCCAGCAGCTTAACCCCCGACAGTTACAATGAGCAGTTCTTC. The encoded protein is CASSLTPDSYNEQFF.

The chain joins TRBV6-5 to TRBJ1-2; possible D gene TRBD1, 5 bases. V dropped 0 bases and J dropped 8 bases, with 10 bases sitting between them. The CDR3 consists of 13 residues. The V gene's germline CDR1 is MNHEY and CDR2 SVGAGI. CDR3 region: CASSYSRTSGYTF. The DNA of the CDR3 is TGTGCCAGCAGTTACTCAAGGACAAGCGGCTACACCTTC.

The count of this clone is one. V is TRBV12-5 and J is TRBJ1-2; TRBD1 matches 7 bases. V lost 2 bases, J lost 6 bases, and 9 bases stayed unmatched. Germline V gene sequence: CDR1 LGHNT, CDR2 FRNRAP. The CDR3 is 15 amino acids. This CDR3 is CASGLPRGQQHGYTF. The CDR3 coding sequence is TGTGCTAGTGGTTTGCCTCGGGGACAGCAACATGGCTACACCTTC.

The chain employs TRBV6-5 and TRBJ1-2; D not certain. V lost 3 bases and J 9 bases, leaving 17 bases between the germline ends. Germline V gene sequence: CDR1 MNHEY, CDR2 SVGAGI. The length of the CDR3 is 14 residues. CDR3 amino acids: CASSYSPFTRSYTF. In nucleotides, the CDR3 is TGTGCCAGCAGTTATTCCCCCTTTACGAGGAGCTACACCTTC.

Only a few counts were recorded for this clone. This specimen includes other DNA sequences encoding the same CDR3. V is TRBV6-5 and J is TRBJ2-2; perhaps TRBD1 as D (6 bases). The CDR3 has 15 amino acids. V lost 5 bases and J lost 2, with 12 bases in between. The germline V gene encodes CDR1 MNHEY and CDR2 SVGAGI. Written as DNA, the CDR3 is TGTGCCAGCAGTCTCGGGACATTTAACACCGGGGAGCTGTTTTTT. Translated: CASSLGTFNTGELFF.

This clone was seen only once. This chain joins TRBV27 and TRBJ1-2; D gene ambiguous. Germline CDR1 MNHEY, CDR2 SMNVEV (reference sequence). The CDR3 extends over 15 amino acids. V was shortened by 5 bases and J by 5 bases, with 18 bases between the two germline ends. This CDR3 reads CASSPIRGGGYGYTF. The CDR3 nucleotides read TGTGCCAGCAGTCCTATCCGGGGAGGAGGGTATGGCTACACCTTC.

This chain joins TRBV7-3 and TRBJ2-1; TRBD2 is a possible D gene (5 bases). Between the trimmed V and J ends, which lost 3 bases and 4 bases, there was a span of 19 bases. CDR1 and CDR2 from the germline V gene are SGHTA and FQGTGA. The CDR3 totals 17 residues. The CDR3 DNA follows: TGTGCCAGCAGCTTGAGATCGGGGATGCGAATGTACAATGAGCAGTTCTTC. Protein product: CASSLRSGMRMYNEQFF.

This chain connects TRBV24-1 to TRBJ1-1, with a possible D match to TRBD1 (5 bases). Between the trimmed V and J ends, which lost 3 bases and 5 bases, there was a span of 12 bases. Germline values: CDR1 KGHDR, CDR2 SFDVKD. CDR3 size: 14 residues. CDR3 region: CATSDAQGRTEAFF. CDR3 bases: TGTGCCACCAGTGATGCCCAGGGAAGGACTGAAGCTTTCTTT.

In this sample, this clone turned up once. CDR3 bases: TGTGCCAGCAGCAAAGACTTAATACCCTTGGCTTTCTTT. This codes for CASSKDLIPLAFF. This chain connects TRBV21-1 to TRBJ1-1. TRBV21-1 is an annotated pseudogene. This CDR3 has 13 amino acids.

This clone was observed once. The chain couples TRBV18 to TRBJ1-5; weak D call: TRBD1 (6 bases). V was trimmed by 1 base and J by 3 bases, leaving 13 bases between them. Germline-derived CDR1 and CDR2 are KGHSH and LQKENI. This CDR3 has 16 residues. In DNA form, the CDR3 reads TGTGCCAGCTCACCACAGCACAAGGGGGACAATCAGCCCCAGCATTTT. Protein sequence: CASSPQHKGDNQPQHF.